This entry concerns a single T cell receptor (beta chain). This entry comes from a study of shared clonotypes between healthy human individuals. Across the whole study: CD4 naive and CD4 memory each took three plates per donor, while CD8 naive took two and CD8 memory one.

Here immunoSEQ multiplex PCR was the method, and the copy in TCRdb shows in-frame clones only, minus some. The data show 550,000 to 750,000 clones, roughly nine tenths seen once. Positively selected for CCR7, the CD45RO-negative cells used as naive CD8 cells excluded terminally differentiated effector memory CD45RA+ cells. Within Nashville, Tennessee resided all donors, each a Caucasian adult. In germline, CDR1 is SGHAT, CDR2 FQNNGV. The CDR3 is 17 residues long. V dropped 3 bases and J dropped 1; count of bases not matched to a gene: 3. J is TRBJ2-2 and V is TRBV11-2, with 12 bases that match TRBD1. The sequenced material came from naive CD8+ T cells sorted from blood. The TCR sequence derives from a man aged 30 to 39 in good health. The CDR3 is CASSLGTGGLNTGELFF. For the CDR3, the DNA is TGTGCCAGCAGCTTGGGGACAGGGGGCCTGAACACCGGGGAGCTGTTTTTT.